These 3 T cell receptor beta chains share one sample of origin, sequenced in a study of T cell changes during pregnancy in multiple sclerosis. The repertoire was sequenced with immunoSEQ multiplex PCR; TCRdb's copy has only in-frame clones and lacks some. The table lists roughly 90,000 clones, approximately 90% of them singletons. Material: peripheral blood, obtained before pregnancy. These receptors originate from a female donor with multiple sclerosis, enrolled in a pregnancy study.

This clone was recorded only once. The CDR3 region has the DNA TGCACCAGCAGCCAATCAAAGCGGGAGTCCCTCAACGAGCAGTACTTC. This encodes CTSSQSKRESLNEQYF. The rearrangement links TRBV1 to TRBJ2-7; the table's D call of TRBD2 was not tested on the DNA. TRBV1 is a pseudogene segment. This CDR3 has 16 amino acids.

The CDR3 DNA sequence: TGTGCTAGTGGTTTCCCTCCTAGCGGGAGGAGGCACGAGCAGTACTTC. Its translation: CASGFPPSGRRHEQYF. The J gene is TRBJ2-7, the V gene TRBV12-5, with TRBD2 matching over 11 bases. V was clipped by 3 bases and J by 5 bases; unmatched bases: 9. CDR1 and CDR2 (germline): LGHNT, FRNRAP. This CDR3 is 16 amino acids long.

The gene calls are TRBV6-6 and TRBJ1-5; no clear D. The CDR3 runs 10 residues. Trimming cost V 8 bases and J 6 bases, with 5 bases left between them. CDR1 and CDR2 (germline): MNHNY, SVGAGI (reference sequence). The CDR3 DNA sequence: TGTGCCAGCGGGCGTCAGCCCCAGCATTTT. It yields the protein CASGRQPQHF.